The 23 T cell receptor beta chains listed next were all sequenced from one sample in a study of response to subunit inactivated influenza vaccine. TCRdb called the RT-PCR reads again in MiXCR, with one record for every CDR3 protein. The profile shows around 200,000 distinct CDR3 sequences, roughly an eighth of them singletons. Sequencing used CD8+ T cells sorted from PBMCs, obtained roughly 5 days after vaccination. These receptors were collected from a man over 45 who received an inactivated influenza vaccine.

V and J are TRBV7-9 and TRBJ2-7; a weak D match, TRBD1 (6 bases). CDR3 length: 14 residues. V dropped 0 bases and J dropped 6 bases, with 12 bases sitting between them. CDR1 SEHNR and CDR2 FQNEAQ come from the germline V gene (reference sequence). CDR3 nucleotide sequence: TGTGCCAGCAGCTTAGCCCAGGGGAAAAGCGAGCAGTACTTC. Its protein is CASSLAQGKSEQYF. Combining the CDR3 with reference TRBV7-9 and TRBJ2-7 gives the whole variable domain DTGVSQNPRHKITKRGQNVTFRCDPISEHNRLYWYRQTLGQGPEFLTYFQNEAQLEKSRLLSDRFSAERPKGSFSTLEIQRTEQGDSAMYLCASSLAQGKSEQYFGPGTRLTVT.

The chain is built from TRBV11-3 and TRBJ2-7; D may be TRBD1 (7 bases). Germline-derived CDR1 and CDR2 are SGHNT and YENEEA. This CDR3 region has 17 residues. V was shortened by 0 bases and J by 6 bases, with 21 bases between the two germline ends. The CDR3 DNA follows: TGTGCCAGCAGCTTAGATCCTTTTCAGGGGGGTGGGTCCGAGCAGTACTTC. Its translation is CASSLDPFQGGGSEQYF.

The chain employs TRBV10-3 and TRBJ2-5; D might be TRBD1 (5 bases). There are 16 residues in the CDR3. Trimming shortened V by 2 bases and J by 0 bases, and 13 bases separated the two germline ends. Germline V gene data show CDR1 as ENHRY and CDR2 as SYGVKD. The CDR3 here is CAISERRPGNQETQYF. The CDR3 DNA reads as TGTGCCATCAGTGAGAGGCGGCCAGGGAACCAAGAGACCCAGTACTTC.

V usage is TRBV12-3 or TRBV12-4 and J usage is TRBJ2-1, with 9 bases matching TRBD2. This CDR3 spans 17 amino acids. The V segment lost 5 bases and the J segment 0 bases; nucleotides outside the gene matches: 8. The CDR3 coding sequence is TGTGCCAGCAGTCCCAGCGGGGGGTCTCTCTCCTACAATGAGCAGTTCTTC. Translating gives CASSPSGGSLSYNEQFF.

This chain joins TRBV10-3 and TRBJ2-1, with D possibly being TRBD1 (5 bases). Germline CDR1 reads ENHRY; CDR2 reads SYGVKD. The CDR3 covers 12 residues. The germline V and J ends were trimmed by 3 bases and 7 bases, with 7 bases remaining between them. The CDR3, as DNA: TGTGCCATCAGTGAAGGGGTAAATGAGCAGTTCTTC. Translated, it gives CAISEGVNEQFF.

This clonotype was observed at least ten times. The chain combines TRBV12-3 or TRBV12-4 with TRBJ2-7; possible D gene TRBD1, 6 bases. Trimming left V 0 bases short and J 5 bases short, with 17 bases between. The CDR3 totals 16 residues. This chain's CDR3 is CASSLALRVRGNEQYF. The DNA for the CDR3 is TGTGCCAGCAGTTTAGCTCTCCGAGTCAGGGGTAACGAGCAGTACTTC.

The chain carries TRBV6-2 or TRBV6-3 and TRBJ2-1; D is perhaps TRBD1 (5 bases). The germline V and J ends were trimmed by 2 bases and 4 bases, with 12 bases remaining between them. The V gene's germline CDR1 is MNHEY and CDR2 SVGEGT. CDR3 length: 15 residues. CDR3 region: CASSYDSLLYNEQFF. Written as DNA, the CDR3 is TGTGCCAGCAGTTACGACAGTTTACTTTACAATGAGCAGTTCTTC.

This chain links TRBV29-1 with TRBJ2-3; D remains unclear. The CDR3 has 10 residues. The germline gives CDR1 SQVTM, CDR2 ANQGSEA. V was clipped by 6 bases and J by 4 bases, with 5 bases between them. CDR3: CSVLADTQYF. CDR3 in DNA: TGCAGCGTCCTTGCAGATACGCAGTATTTT.

This chain connects TRBV7-9 to TRBJ2-1, with unresolved D. V gave up 5 bases and J gave up 8 bases, with 10 bases separating them. The CDR3 contains 12 residues. Looked up from germline, CDR1 is SEHNR and CDR2 is FQNEAQ (reference sequence). This CDR3 is CASSPHEDEQFF. In nucleotides, the CDR3 is TGTGCCAGCAGCCCACATGAGGATGAGCAGTTCTTC.

This chain joins TRBV7-9 and TRBJ2-7, with TRBD2 as a possible D gene (6 bases). Germline loops: CDR1 SEHNR, CDR2 FQNEAQ (reference sequence). CDR3 length equals 15 residues. V was shortened by 4 bases and J by 5 bases, with 18 bases between the two germline ends. CDR3 coding DNA: TGTGCCAGCAGCTCGCCACTAGCTACAGTTGACGAGCAGTACTTC. Translated: CASSSPLATVDEQYF. The full variable domain, in which reference TRBV7-9 and TRBJ2-7 provide the parts outside the CDR3, is DTGVSQNPRHKITKRGQNVTFRCDPISEHNRLYWYRQTLGQGPEFLTYFQNEAQLEKSRLLSDRFSAERPKGSFSTLEIQRTEQGDSAMYLCASSSPLATVDEQYFGPGTRLTVT.

There are many counts of this clonotype. The chain recombines TRBV3-1 with TRBJ2-1; 13 bases line up with TRBD2. The V and J ends lost 1 base and 4 bases, in that order; junction bases with no gene match: 4. Germline CDR1 is LGHDT and CDR2 is YNNKEL (reference sequence). The CDR3 contains 17 residues. The CDR3 DNA reads TGTGCCAGCAGCCAAGTACAACTAGCGGGGGGGTACAATGAGCAGTTCTTC. Translation gives CASSQVQLAGGYNEQFF.

In this sample, this clonotype turned up a few times. V usage is TRBV3-1 and J usage is TRBJ2-1; 9 positions agree with TRBD2. The CDR3 consists of 17 residues. CDR1 LGHDT and CDR2 YNNKEL come from the germline V gene (reference sequence). The junction had 15 bases not matched to a gene; V was cut back by 3 bases and J by 9 bases. This CDR3 is CASSHSGVGGGAAEQFF. For the CDR3, the DNA is TGTGCCAGCAGCCACAGTGGGGTAGGCGGGGGGGCTGCTGAGCAGTTCTTC.

This clonotype was counted a few times. This chain uses TRBV12-3 or TRBV12-4 with TRBJ2-7, with D maybe TRBD2 (5 bases). The CDR3 length is 13 residues. Trimming removed 6 bases from V and 6 bases from J, with 15 bases in between. For the CDR3, the DNA is TGTGCCAGCAGCCCCGCGCCCCGGGGCGAGCAGTACTTC. Translation gives CASSPAPRGEQYF.

The chain is built from TRBV29-1 and TRBJ2-5, with 15 positions matching TRBD2. The V segment lost 3 bases and the J segment 2 bases; nucleotides outside the gene matches: 4. This CDR3 has 16 amino acids. Germline loops: CDR1 SQVTM, CDR2 ANQGSEA. In DNA form, the CDR3 reads TGCAGCGTTGATGGGACTAGCGGGGGGCCTCAAGAGACCCAGTACTTC. Its translation is CSVDGTSGGPQETQYF. Drawing the rest from reference TRBV29-1 and TRBJ2-5, the complete variable domain is SAVISQKPSRDICQRGTSLTIQCQVDSQVTMMFWYRQQPGQSLTLIATANQGSEATYESGFVIDKFPISRPNLTFSTLTVSNMSPEDSSIYLCSVDGTSGGPQETQYFGPGTRLLVL.

V usage is TRBV10-3 and J usage is TRBJ2-4, with D possibly matching TRBD1 (6 bases). CDR3 length: 16 amino acids. Trimming cost V 3 bases and J 0 bases, with 12 bases left between them. Germline CDR1 reads ENHRY; CDR2 reads SYGVKD. The DNA for the CDR3 is TGTGCCATCAGTGAATCGGGACAACTAGCCAAAAACATTCAGTACTTC. It specifies CAISESGQLAKNIQYF.

Comment on this clonotype: The junction shows a germline mismatch at one end, possibly a read error. The genes are TRBV7-6 and TRBJ2-7; D is undetermined. This CDR3 comprises 15 residues. Germline assignment: CDR1 SGHVS and CDR2 FNYEAQ. The CDR3 region has the DNA TGTGCCAGCAGCCCCTTTGTCGGAGATCCCTACGAGCAGCACTTC. Protein product: CASSPFVGDPYEQHF.

V gene TRBV4-3 combines with J gene TRBJ1-2, with a weak D call TRBD1 (5 bases). In germline, CDR1 is LGHNA, CDR2 YSLEER. The CDR3 length is 15 residues. The ends were cut back, 4 bases at V and 1 base at J, with 13 bases in the middle. CDR3 sequence (DNA): TGCGCCAGCAGCCCACGGGACGGATATAACTATGGCTACACCTTC. Translation gives CASSPRDGYNYGYTF.

There are a few counts of this clonotype. This CDR3 reads CASSIRSSGSYNEQFF. CDR3 nucleotide sequence: TGTGCCAGTAGTATAAGGTCTAGCGGGTCCTACAATGAGCAGTTCTTC. The chain couples TRBV19 to TRBJ2-1, with 8 bases matching TRBD2. The junction had 4 bases not matched to a gene; V was cut back by 2 bases and J by 1 base. Germline CDR1 is LNHDA and CDR2 is SQIVND (reference sequence). This CDR3 comprises 16 residues.

This clonotype was detected only a few times. V is TRBV6-5 and J is TRBJ2-2; D uncertain. The length of the CDR3 is 15 residues. V was cut by 2 bases and J by 4 bases, with 11 bases left in between. Per germline, CDR1 MNHEY and CDR2 SVGAGI. The CDR3 sequence: CASSYGVLSTGELFF. The CDR3 nucleotides read TGTGCCAGCAGTTACGGAGTTCTTTCCACCGGGGAGCTGTTTTTT.

The V and J genes are TRBV7-9 and TRBJ2-1; the match to TRBD1 covers 9 bases. J was trimmed by 8 bases and V by 7 bases; bases with no gene match: 12. The CDR3 spans 15 residues. CDR1 SEHNR and CDR2 FQNEAQ come from the germline V gene (reference sequence). DNA for the CDR3: TGTGCCAGCACCATCACAGGGGGCCCCCGGGATGAGCAGTTCTTC. Amino acids: CASTITGGPRDEQFF.

CDR3 in amino acids: CASAFFGTSTDTQYF. In DNA form, the CDR3 reads TGTGCCAGCGCCTTCTTTGGGACGAGCACAGATACGCAGTATTTT. V is TRBV12-3 or TRBV12-4 and J is TRBJ2-3, with D possibly called TRBD1 or TRBD2 (5 bases each). The CDR3 sequence is 15 residues long. Trimming removed 8 bases from V and 0 bases from J, with 15 bases in between.

This clonotype was observed a handful of times. The V call is TRBV12-3 or TRBV12-4, the J call TRBJ2-7; weak D call: TRBD2 (5 bases). This CDR3 has 12 amino acids. Trimming cost V 7 bases and J 7 bases, with 14 bases left between them. CDR3 bases: TGTGCCAGCAATACGGGGTCCGGAGAGCAGTACTTC. Protein product: CASNTGSGEQYF.

This clonotype occurred a few times. This chain joins TRBV6-2 or TRBV6-3 and TRBJ2-7; D possibly matches TRBD1 or TRBD2 (5 bases each). Germline CDR1 and CDR2: MNHEY and SVGEGT. This CDR3 is 16 amino acids long. The V end was cut by 2 bases, the J end by 1 base, with 15 bases between. This chain's CDR3 is CASSYSRGRRSYEQYF. The CDR3 nucleotides are TGTGCCAGCAGTTACAGCCGGGGACGGAGATCCTACGAGCAGTACTTC.